Shown below are 30 T cell receptor beta chains from a single sample sequenced in a study of patients and donors after allogeneic stem cell transplantation. TCRdb re-analysed the RT-PCR reads in MiXCR, keeping a single row per CDR3 protein. The table has 200,000 to 250,000 distinct CDR3 sequences, roughly 13% seen once. The sequencing sample was made of blood, either unsorted or a sorted T cell fraction (not recorded which). The receptors come from a human donor who was either an allogeneic HSCT recipient or a stem cell or donor lymphocyte infusion donor (not recorded which). It is not recorded whose cells these are; they may come from a transplant donor.

This clonotype was picked up many times. CDR3 nucleotide sequence: TGCAGCGTTGCGATGACAGGGATGAACACTGAAGCTTTCTTT. Protein sequence: CSVAMTGMNTEAFF. This chain uses TRBV29-1 with TRBJ1-1; 7 bases line up with TRBD1. Germline V gives CDR1 SQVTM, CDR2 ANQGSEA. The junction had 5 bases not matched to a gene; V was cut back by 4 bases and J by 0 bases. The CDR3 contains 14 residues.

This clonotype was seen at least ten times. The chain links TRBV2 to TRBJ1-3, with a weak D call TRBD1 (5 bases). V gave up 2 bases and J gave up 0 bases, with 8 bases separating them. CDR3 length equals 15 residues. The germline CDR1 and CDR2 sequences are SNHLY and FYNNEI. The CDR3, as DNA: TGTGCCAGCAGTGAACCGGGGCGCTCTGGAAACACCATATATTTT. Its translation is CASSEPGRSGNTIYF. The variable domain in full, with the rest retrieved from reference TRBV2 and TRBJ1-3, is EPEVTQTPSHQVTQMGQEVILRCVPISNHLYFYWYRQILGQKVEFLVSFYNNEISEKSEIFDDQFSVERPDGSNFTLKIRSTKLEDSAMYFCASSEPGRSGNTIYFGEGSWLTVV.

CDR3 sequence: CASSLSASVNTEAFF. In DNA, the CDR3 is TGCGCCAGCAGCTTGAGCGCGTCAGTGAACACTGAAGCTTTCTTT. The gene calls are TRBV5-1 and TRBJ1-1; no clear D. This CDR3 spans 15 amino acids. From germline, CDR1 is SGHRS and CDR2 YFSETQ. Trimming left V 1 base short and J 0 bases short, with 10 bases between.

This clonotype has a handful of counts. The V gene is TRBV19, the J gene TRBJ2-1; 8 nucleotides align to TRBD1. The CDR3 covers 15 residues. Germline-derived CDR1 and CDR2 are LNHDA and SQIVND (reference sequence). V lost 5 bases to trimming and J lost 7 bases; unmatched junction nucleotides: 10. CDR3 region: CASSPLINRGNEQFF. The CDR3 coding sequence is TGTGCCAGTAGTCCCCTTATTAACAGGGGGAATGAGCAGTTCTTC. Supplemented by reference TRBV19 and TRBJ2-1, the full variable domain reads DGGITQSPKYLFRKEGQNVTLSCEQNLNHDAMYWYRQDPGQGLRLIYYSQIVNDFQKGDIAEGYSVSREKKESFPLTVTSAQKNPTAFYLCASSPLINRGNEQFFGPGTRLTVL.

V usage is TRBV5-1 and J usage is TRBJ2-1, with D possibly being TRBD2 (6 bases). The CDR3 runs to 16 residues. V lost 0 bases and J 8 bases, leaving 18 bases between the germline ends. CDR1 is SGHRS, CDR2 YFSETQ, per germline. The CDR3 loop is CASSLGRGRFGDEQFF. CDR3 sequence (DNA): TGCGCCAGCAGCTTGGGTCGAGGGAGGTTTGGGGATGAGCAGTTCTTC. Full variable domain (outside the CDR3, taken from reference TRBV5-1 and TRBJ2-1): KAGVTQTPRYLIKTRGQQVTLSCSPISGHRSVSWYQQTPGQGLQFLFEYFSETQRNKGNFPGRFSGRQFSNSRSEMNVSTLELGDSALYLCASSLGRGRFGDEQFFGPGTRLTVL.

This clonotype came up a few times. The V gene is TRBV20-1, the J gene TRBJ1-2; D not certain. Trimming took off 1 base at V and 5 bases at J, with 17 bases between the two ends. The CDR3 totals 15 residues. CDR1 and CDR2 from the germline V gene are DFQATT and SNEGSKA (reference sequence). CDR3 coding DNA: TGCAGTGCTAGAGCCCGAGCCAGGCTGGAATATGGCTACACCTTC. Its protein is CSARARARLEYGYTF.

The gene calls are TRBV12-3 or TRBV12-4 and TRBJ2-7, with TRBD1 matching over 9 bases. The CDR3 is 15 amino acids. J lost 7 bases, V lost 5 bases, and 12 bases had no gene match. CDR3 amino acids: CASSPPGQGLGEQYF. CDR3 nucleotides: TGTGCCAGCAGTCCCCCGGGACAGGGTTTGGGGGAGCAGTACTTC.

This chain connects TRBV12-3 or TRBV12-4 to TRBJ2-7; D call uncertain. This CDR3 region has 10 residues. Trimming removed 6 bases from V and 3 bases from J, with 3 bases in between. CDR3 sequence reads: CASRYYEQYF. The CDR3 DNA reads TGTGCCAGCAGATACTACGAGCAGTACTTC.

This clonotype was counted between two and nine times. J is TRBJ2-6 and V is TRBV14; no clear D gene. Trimming left V 0 bases short and J 0 bases short, with 12 bases between. CDR1 and CDR2 (germline): SGHDN, FVKESK. This CDR3 comprises 18 residues. The CDR3 region is CASSQDLGSLSGANVLTF. CDR3 DNA: TGTGCCAGCAGCCAAGATCTTGGGTCCCTCTCTGGGGCCAACGTCCTGACTTTC.

The rearrangement uses TRBV5-1 and TRBJ2-5, with D unclear. Trimming left V 2 bases short and J 1 base short, with 9 bases between. Germline loops: CDR1 SGHRS, CDR2 YFSETQ. This CDR3 region has 14 residues. DNA of the CDR3: TGCGCCAGCAGCTTTCGGACCATCCAAGAGACCCAGTACTTC. This codes for CASSFRTIQETQYF.

The chain links TRBV20-1 to TRBJ2-2; D is perhaps TRBD2 (6 bases). Germline V gene data show CDR1 as DFQATT and CDR2 as SNEGSKA (reference sequence). The CDR3 runs to 15 residues. Trimming cost V 6 bases and J 5 bases, with 19 bases left between them. The CDR3 nucleotides read TGCAGTGCCCCCGAGGCAGGGAGGTTGACCGGGGAGCTGTTTTTT. This gives the protein CSAPEAGRLTGELFF.

This clonotype was detected ten times or more. The V gene is TRBV2, the J gene TRBJ1-3; TRBD1 matches at 8 bases. The CDR3 runs to 16 residues. Germline lookup yields CDR1 SNHLY and CDR2 FYNNEI. Trimming removed 6 bases from V and 0 bases from J; junction bases left unmatched: 7. The CDR3 coding sequence is TGTGCCAGCAGCGACGCAGGGGGCCTCTCTGGAAACACCATATATTTT. It encodes CASSDAGGLSGNTIYF.

The chain has TRBV20-1 and TRBJ1-4; tentative D call: TRBD1 (6 bases). Trimming took off 3 bases at V and 3 bases at J, with 11 bases between the two ends. Germline V lookup: CDR1 DFQATT, CDR2 SNEGSKA (reference sequence). The CDR3 is 14 amino acids. The CDR3 here is CSAREDSPNEKLFF. The DNA for the CDR3 is TGCAGTGCTAGGGAGGACAGTCCTAATGAAAAACTGTTTTTT.

There are a few counts of this clonotype. The rearrangement links TRBV5-1 to TRBJ2-4; possibly TRBD1 or TRBD2 for D (7 bases each). V shed 7 bases and J shed 2 bases, with 19 bases lying between them. The germline V gene encodes CDR1 SGHRS and CDR2 YFSETQ. CDR3 length: 16 amino acids. CDR3: CASAASGGGTKNIQYF. The CDR3 DNA sequence: TGCGCCAGCGCGGCGTCAGGGGGGGGGACCAAAAACATTCAGTACTTC.

J is TRBJ2-3 and V is TRBV11-3, with unresolved D. The CDR3 has 15 residues. Germline CDR1 SGHNT, CDR2 YENEEA. V lost 4 bases to trimming and J lost 2 bases, with 13 bases between them. The CDR3 DNA reads as TGTGCCAGCAGCTCCCGGTCCCGCACCACAGATACGCAGTATTTT. Translated: CASSSRSRTTDTQYF.

This clonotype was seen more than once but under ten times. Written as DNA, the CDR3 is TGTGCCAGCAGTTTAGCGAGAGAAAAGGGATCACCCCTCCACTTT. Encoded protein: CASSLAREKGSPLHF. The chain has TRBV12-3 or TRBV12-4 and TRBJ1-6, with no clear D. Deletions cut 0 bases from V and 10 bases from J, with 13 bases between. The CDR3 totals 15 residues.

The sample holds a few counts of this clonotype. This sequence joins TRBV5-1 and TRBJ2-7; no clear D gene. Germline CDR1 reads SGHRS; CDR2 reads YFSETQ. The germline V and J ends were trimmed by 0 bases and 7 bases, with 11 bases remaining between them. CDR3 length equals 13 residues. The chain's CDR3 is CASSLVGSGEQYF. The CDR3 bases are TGCGCCAGCAGCTTGGTTGGCAGTGGAGAGCAGTACTTC. Complete variable domain (other parts from reference TRBV5-1 and TRBJ2-7): KAGVTQTPRYLIKTRGQQVTLSCSPISGHRSVSWYQQTPGQGLQFLFEYFSETQRNKGNFPGRFSGRQFSNSRSEMNVSTLELGDSALYLCASSLVGSGEQYFGPGTRLTVT.

There are many counts of this clonotype. The chain carries TRBV7-9 and TRBJ2-1; 7 bases agree with TRBD2. V shed 1 base and J 5 bases; nucleotides not matched to a gene: 8. Germline assignment: CDR1 SEHNR and CDR2 FQNEAQ (reference sequence). The CDR3 runs 16 residues. The CDR3, as DNA: TGTGCCAGCAGCTTAGGATCTAGCGGAGCAAACAATGAGCAGTTCTTC. It yields the protein CASSLGSSGANNEQFF.

This clonotype occurred many times. V and J are TRBV18 and TRBJ1-2; the D is unclear. The V gene lost 2 bases and the J gene lost 4 bases, with 14 bases spanning the gap. Germline CDR1 KGHSH, CDR2 LQKENI. The CDR3 extends over 15 amino acids. CDR3 protein: CASSPTRAEAYGYTF. The CDR3 coding sequence is TGTGCCAGCTCACCAACCCGAGCGGAAGCCTATGGCTACACCTTC.

This chain links TRBV20-1 with TRBJ2-7; D unclear. The ends were cut back, 0 bases at V and 2 bases at J, with 8 bases in the middle. The CDR3 length is 13 residues. The germline V gene has CDR1 DFQATT and CDR2 SNEGSKA (reference sequence). CDR3 DNA: TGCAGTGCTAGAGATGTCATGCCCTACGAGCAGTACTTC. It translates to CSARDVMPYEQYF.

The V and J genes are TRBV7-3 and TRBJ1-2; 11 bases are shared with TRBD1. Germline V lookup: CDR1 SGHTA, CDR2 FQGTGA. The CDR3 sequence is 17 residues long. V dropped 5 bases and J dropped 7; count of bases not matched to a gene: 15. CDR3 sequence reads: CASSPRGQGAYEAGYTF. CDR3 coding DNA: TGTGCCAGCAGCCCCCGAGGACAGGGGGCTTATGAAGCTGGCTACACCTTC.

This clonotype was seen repeatedly, ten times or more. The chain uses TRBV20-1 and TRBJ1-1; D not resolved. This CDR3 region has 15 residues. Germline CDR1 DFQATT, CDR2 SNEGSKA (reference sequence). The V end lost 0 bases, the J end lost 1 base, and 12 bases lay between the germline ends. CDR3 residues: CSARDLKLPNTEAFF. Written as DNA, the CDR3 is TGCAGTGCTAGAGATCTCAAGCTCCCGAACACTGAAGCTTTCTTT.

The V call is TRBV11-2, the J call TRBJ2-7; D might be TRBD1 or TRBD2, each matching 6 bases. Germline assignment: CDR1 SGHAT and CDR2 FQNNGV. With 0 bases removed from V and 3 bases from J, the gap between germline ends came to 9 bases. This CDR3 comprises 14 residues. The CDR3 nucleotides are TGTGCCAGCAGCTTAGACAGGGGACTCTACGAGCAGTACTTC. Translation gives CASSLDRGLYEQYF.

The J gene is TRBJ2-1, the V gene TRBV7-3; 9 bases are shared with TRBD1. V was clipped by 0 bases and J by 5 bases; unmatched bases: 5. Germline V CDR1 and CDR2: SGHTA, FQGTGA. The CDR3 loop spans 16 amino acids. CDR3 protein: CASSLTSGTGNNEQFF. The CDR3 DNA reads as TGTGCCAGCAGCTTAACGTCCGGGACAGGGAACAATGAGCAGTTCTTC.

This clonotype was seen only a few times. The chain recombines TRBV18 with TRBJ1-3, with D hard to call. Between the trimmed V and J ends, which lost 3 bases and 0 bases, there was a span of 12 bases. Germline V gives CDR1 KGHSH, CDR2 LQKENI. The CDR3 has 16 amino acids. The CDR3 loop is CASSPPDGYSGNTIYF. The CDR3 DNA is TGTGCCAGCTCACCGCCGGACGGATACTCTGGAAACACCATATATTTT.

This rearrangement joins TRBV12-3 or TRBV12-4 to TRBJ1-2; D is uncertain. Trimming pared 6 bases from V and 4 bases from J, leaving 15 bases between. This CDR3 region has 14 residues. This CDR3 reads CASSGQATIYGYTF. The CDR3 nucleotides read TGTGCCAGCAGCGGCCAGGCGACCATCTATGGCTACACCTTC.

This clonotype was picked up a small number of times. The rearrangement links TRBV19 to TRBJ2-5; D is perhaps TRBD1 or TRBD2 (6 bases each). CDR3 length: 14 amino acids. The V and J ends lost 5 bases and 2 bases respectively, with 12 bases between them. Germline V CDR1 and CDR2: LNHDA, SQIVND (reference sequence). The CDR3 loop reads CASSWGARQETQYF. Here the CDR3 DNA reads TGTGCCAGTAGTTGGGGGGCGAGGCAAGAGACCCAGTACTTC.

This clonotype was seen at least ten times. The V gene is TRBV4-2, the J gene TRBJ2-5; D unclear. V was cut by 2 bases and J by 5 bases, with 15 bases left in between. CDR1 is LGHNA, CDR2 YNFKEQ, per germline. This CDR3 has 15 amino acids. The CDR3 DNA follows: TGTGCCAGCAGCCAAAGTGCGACGGGCCGGGAGACCCAGTACTTC. Encoded protein: CASSQSATGRETQYF.

As DNA, the CDR3 is TGCGCCAGCAGTGGGGACAGAGGGGGGTCCTACGAGCAGTACTTC. This codes for CASSGDRGGSYEQYF. V is TRBV10-2 and J is TRBJ2-7, with D maybe TRBD1 (7 bases). CDR1 and CDR2 from the germline V gene are WSHSY and SAAADI. V lost 4 bases and J lost 1, with 14 bases in between. The CDR3 has 15 amino acids.

V usage is TRBV6-8 and J usage is TRBJ2-7; D call uncertain. V lost 4 bases and J lost 2, with 9 bases in between. The CDR3 sequence is 13 residues long. Germline V CDR1 and CDR2: MNHGY, SAAAGT. CDR3 in amino acids: CASSSQRPYEQYF. The CDR3 DNA reads as TGTGCCAGCAGTTCACAGAGACCCTACGAGCAGTACTTC.